This T cell receptor beta chain was obtained from a study of early T cells in non-severe SARS-CoV-2 infection. This clonotype was seen a few times. As yet, its antigen is unknown. CDR3 length equals 15 residues. With 3 bases removed from V and 4 bases from J, the gap between germline ends came to 12 bases. TCRdb itself ran the 5' RACE reads through MiXCR, one entry per CDR3 protein. The repertoire holds 64,000 or so distinct CDR3 sequences, with about 11% as singletons. General study results and limits: Clonotype matching in VDJdb favored anti-spike CD8 responses and did not capture private and CD4 specificities.

The clonotype originates from an adult who was a healthcare worker with PCR-confirmed SARS-CoV-2 infection or an uninfected control (not recorded which). Sequenced here: whole blood, sampled at baseline. This chain uses TRBV12-3 or TRBV12-4 with TRBJ1-4; D is undetermined. The DNA of the CDR3 is TGTGCCAGCAGTTTGAGTTTGGGGTTTAATGAAAAACTGTTTTTT. This sequence encodes CASSLSLGFNEKLFF.